This is a list of T cell receptor beta chains from one sample in a study of shared clonotypes between healthy human individuals. TCRdb's copy holds only in-frame clones and misses some; the assay was immunoSEQ multiplex PCR. The sample comprises fewer than 2.5 million clones, approximately 94% of which are singletons, and about 0.39% rests with the top ten. The sample consisted of naive CD4+ T cells from PBMCs. These receptors were obtained from a man younger than 35 in good health. Some clones in this sample may be carry-over from other donors' samples. Each CDR3 is given with its conserved first and last residue. D genes are given only for firm matches. A clone size is listed for some rows: how often the clone was seen (once, few, many), or a class if it is expanded.

clone_size: once
v_call: TRBV9
d_call: TRBD1
j_call: TRBJ2-2
cdr3_aa: CASSVVGQGNGELFF
cdr3_nt: TGTGCCAGCAGCGTAGTGGGACAGGGTAACGGGGAGCTGTTTTTT

clone_size: .
v_call: TRBV7-2
d_call: .
j_call: TRBJ2-1
cdr3_aa: CASSLAPTYNEQFF
cdr3_nt: TGTGCCAGCAGCTTAGCGCCTACGTACAATGAGCAGTTCTTC

clone_size: .
v_call: TRBV19
d_call: TRBD1
j_call: TRBJ1-2
cdr3_aa: CASSMPGQGSYGYTF
cdr3_nt: TGTGCCAGTAGTATGCCGGGACAGGGGTCCTATGGCTACACCTTC

clone_size: once
v_call: TRBV6-6
d_call: .
j_call: TRBJ2-2
cdr3_aa: CASSYGAGELFF
cdr3_nt: TGTGCCAGCAGTTACGGCGCCGGGGAGCTGTTTTTT

clone_size: .
v_call: TRBV7-2
d_call: .
j_call: TRBJ1-4
cdr3_aa: CASSLATATYEKLFF
cdr3_nt: TGTGCCAGCAGCTTAGCGACAGCCACTTATGAAAAACTGTTTTTT

clone_size: .
v_call: TRBV18
d_call: TRBD2
j_call: TRBJ2-3
cdr3_aa: CASSPGLAALHTQYF
cdr3_nt: TGTGCCAGCTCACCCGGACTAGCGGCCTTGCATACGCAGTATTTT

clone_size: once
v_call: TRBV18
d_call: .
j_call: TRBJ2-1
cdr3_aa: CASLITASSYNEQFF
cdr3_nt: TGTGCCAGCTTAATAACAGCGAGCTCCTACAATGAGCAGTTCTTC

clone_size: .
v_call: TRBV5-1
d_call: TRBD1
j_call: TRBJ1-1
cdr3_aa: CASSTWTGWTEAFF
cdr3_nt: TGCGCCAGCAGCACATGGACAGGGTGGACTGAAGCTTTCTTT

clone_size: .
v_call: TRBV28
d_call: .
j_call: TRBJ1-5
cdr3_aa: CASGDQPQHF
cdr3_nt: TGTGCCAGCGGGGACCAGCCCCAGCATTTT

clone_size: .
v_call: TRBV28
d_call: .
j_call: TRBJ2-6
cdr3_aa: CASSPIFSGANVLTF
cdr3_nt: TGTGCCAGCAGTCCAATATTCTCTGGGGCCAACGTCCTGACTTTC

clone_size: .
v_call: TRBV11-2
d_call: .
j_call: TRBJ2-7
cdr3_aa: CASSLHRLNREQYF
cdr3_nt: TGTGCCAGCAGCTTACACCGACTCAATCGCGAGCAGTACTTC

clone_size: .
v_call: TRBV28
d_call: .
j_call: TRBJ1-1
cdr3_aa: CASSFVGAEAFF
cdr3_nt: TGTGCCAGCAGTTTTGTGGGGGCTGAAGCTTTCTTT

clone_size: .
v_call: TRBV27
d_call: .
j_call: TRBJ1-2
cdr3_aa: CASSLSRLNYGYTF
cdr3_nt: TGTGCCAGCAGTTTATCCCGGCTAAACTATGGCTACACCTTC

clone_size: .
v_call: TRBV6-5
d_call: .
j_call: TRBJ2-5
cdr3_aa: CASRTQYLAETQYF
cdr3_nt: TGTGCCAGCAGAACACAGTATCTTGCGGAGACCCAGTACTTC

clone_size: .
v_call: TRBV2
d_call: TRBD2
j_call: TRBJ2-3
cdr3_aa: CATISGTRGSTDTQYF
cdr3_nt: TGTGCCACCATCTCCGGGACTAGGGGGTCCACAGATACGCAGTATTTT

clone_size: .
v_call: TRBV29-1
d_call: TRBD1
j_call: TRBJ1-2
cdr3_aa: CSAAGQGAWGYTF
cdr3_nt: TGCAGCGCCGCGGGACAGGGTGCCTGGGGCTACACCTTC

clone_size: .
v_call: TRBV2
d_call: TRBD2
j_call: TRBJ2-5
cdr3_aa: CASSEWREGETQYF
cdr3_nt: TGTGCCAGCAGTGAATGGCGGGAGGGGGAGACCCAGTACTTC

clone_size: once
v_call: TRBV7-8
d_call: .
j_call: TRBJ1-4
cdr3_aa: CASSLVPYRVEKLFF
cdr3_nt: TGTGCCAGCAGCTTAGTCCCGTACAGGGTTGAAAAACTGTTTTTT

clone_size: .
v_call: TRBV7-9
d_call: TRBD2
j_call: TRBJ2-5
cdr3_aa: CASSLAFLAGVAQETQYF
cdr3_nt: TGTGCCAGCAGCTTAGCGTTCCTAGCGGGAGTAGCCCAAGAGACCCAGTACTTC

clone_size: .
v_call: TRBV28
d_call: .
j_call: TRBJ2-7
cdr3_aa: CASRRRATYEQYF
cdr3_nt: TGTGCCAGCAGACGTAGGGCCACCTACGAGCAGTACTTC

clone_size: .
v_call: TRBV7-2
d_call: .
j_call: TRBJ2-3
cdr3_aa: CASSLVAPTDTQYF
cdr3_nt: TGTGCCAGCAGCTTAGTAGCCCCCACAGATACGCAGTATTTT

clone_size: once
v_call: TRBV5-1
d_call: TRBD1
j_call: TRBJ1-2
cdr3_aa: CASSWDRGRGYGYTF
cdr3_nt: TGCGCCAGCAGCTGGGACAGGGGGCGAGGTTATGGCTACACCTTC

clone_size: once
v_call: TRBV28
d_call: .
j_call: TRBJ1-5
cdr3_aa: CASSPPYRLRGRDNQPQHF
cdr3_nt: TGTGCCAGCAGCCCACCCTACCGTCTAAGGGGCCGGGACAATCAGCCCCAGCATTTT

clone_size: few
v_call: TRBV28
d_call: .
j_call: TRBJ1-5
cdr3_aa: CASSLRTASNQPQHF
cdr3_nt: TGTGCCAGCAGTCTACGGACAGCTAGCAATCAGCCCCAGCATTTT

clone_size: few
v_call: TRBV7-9
d_call: .
j_call: TRBJ1-5
cdr3_aa: CASSSQGSGRYSNQPQHF
cdr3_nt: TGTGCCAGCAGCTCCCAAGGTTCAGGGAGATATAGCAATCAGCCCCAGCATTTT

clone_size: .
v_call: TRBV6-1
d_call: TRBD1
j_call: TRBJ1-2
cdr3_aa: CASSEKPGQGYGYTF
cdr3_nt: TGTGCCAGCAGTGAGAAGCCGGGACAGGGGTATGGCTACACCTTC

clone_size: .
v_call: TRBV9
d_call: TRBD1
j_call: TRBJ2-5
cdr3_aa: CASSVRTGGEETQYF
cdr3_nt: TGTGCCAGCAGCGTACGAACAGGGGGAGAAGAGACCCAGTACTTC

clone_size: .
v_call: TRBV30
d_call: TRBD1
j_call: TRBJ1-1
cdr3_aa: CAQNRGMNTEAFF
cdr3_nt: TGTGCCCAAAACAGGGGAATGAACACTGAAGCTTTCTTT

clone_size: .
v_call: TRBV29-1
d_call: TRBD2
j_call: TRBJ2-1
cdr3_aa: CSVSGSSYNEQFF
cdr3_nt: TGCAGCGTCAGCGGGAGCTCCTACAATGAGCAGTTCTTC

clone_size: few
v_call: TRBV7-3
d_call: .
j_call: TRBJ1-1
cdr3_aa: CASSLNRVTEAFF
cdr3_nt: TGTGCCAGCAGCTTAAACAGGGTTACTGAAGCTTTCTTT

clone_size: .
v_call: TRBV28
d_call: .
j_call: TRBJ2-5
cdr3_aa: CASCGQNQEAQYF
cdr3_nt: TGTGCCAGCTGCGGGCAGAACCAAGAGGCCCAGTACTTC

clone_size: .
v_call: TRBV7-8
d_call: .
j_call: TRBJ2-1
cdr3_aa: CASRVPFGESSYNEQFF
cdr3_nt: TGTGCCAGCAGAGTACCTTTTGGGGAGAGCTCCTACAATGAGCAGTTCTTC

clone_size: once
v_call: TRBV21-1
d_call: .
j_call: TRBJ2-1
cdr3_aa: CASSEGLAGDQFF
cdr3_nt: TGTGCCAGCAGCGAAGGACTAGCGGGAGACCAGTTCTTC

clone_size: .
v_call: TRBV19
d_call: .
j_call: TRBJ1-1
cdr3_aa: CASSIVGGKNTEAFF
cdr3_nt: TGTGCCAGTAGTATAGTGGGCGGGAAGAACACTGAAGCTTTCTTT

clone_size: .
v_call: TRBV5-1
d_call: .
j_call: TRBJ1-5
cdr3_aa: CASSLSGGLNQPQHF
cdr3_nt: TGCGCCAGCAGCTTGTCGGGGGGGCTGAATCAGCCCCAGCATTTT

clone_size: .
v_call: TRBV10-1
d_call: .
j_call: TRBJ2-3
cdr3_aa: CASSEPALPDTQYF
cdr3_nt: TGCGCCAGCAGTGAGCCGGCTCTCCCAGATACGCAGTATTTT

clone_size: .
v_call: TRBV5-1
d_call: TRBD1
j_call: TRBJ2-6
cdr3_aa: CASSLAGTGVSGANVLTF
cdr3_nt: TGCGCCAGCAGCTTGGCCGGGACAGGGGTCTCTGGGGCCAACGTCCTGACTTTC

clone_size: .
v_call: TRBV28
d_call: .
j_call: TRBJ1-1
cdr3_aa: CASLGRWTEAFF
cdr3_nt: TGTGCCAGCTTGGGGCGTTGGACTGAAGCTTTCTTT

clone_size: few
v_call: TRBV2
d_call: .
j_call: TRBJ1-1
cdr3_aa: CASIRRMNTEAFF
cdr3_nt: TGTGCCAGCATTAGGAGAATGAACACTGAAGCTTTCTTT

clone_size: .
v_call: TRBV28
d_call: TRBD1
j_call: TRBJ1-4
cdr3_aa: CASSYYGGTGSDEKLFF
cdr3_nt: TGTGCCAGCAGTTATTATGGGGGGACAGGGTCTGATGAAAAACTGTTTTTT

clone_size: .
v_call: TRBV19
d_call: .
j_call: TRBJ1-3
cdr3_aa: CASSIRSGNTIYF
cdr3_nt: TGTGCCAGTAGTATCCGCTCTGGAAACACCATATATTTT

clone_size: .
v_call: TRBV5-4
d_call: TRBD1
j_call: TRBJ2-7
cdr3_aa: CASSHGQGAPYEQYF
cdr3_nt: TGTGCCAGCAGCCACGGACAGGGGGCTCCCTACGAGCAGTACTTC

clone_size: .
v_call: TRBV5-1
d_call: TRBD2
j_call: TRBJ2-7
cdr3_aa: CASSAVGGDYEQYF
cdr3_nt: TGCGCCAGCAGCGCGGTGGGAGGGGACTACGAGCAGTACTTC

clone_size: .
v_call: TRBV5-1
d_call: .
j_call: TRBJ1-2
cdr3_aa: CASSLGERGGGYTF
cdr3_nt: TGCGCCAGCAGCTTGGGGGAGAGAGGTGGTGGCTACACCTTC

clone_size: .
v_call: TRBV6-5
d_call: .
j_call: TRBJ2-3
cdr3_aa: CATTTNRRSTDTQYF
cdr3_nt: TGTGCCACCACAACTAACAGACGCAGCACAGATACGCAGTATTTT

clone_size: .
v_call: TRBV28
d_call: .
j_call: TRBJ1-2
cdr3_aa: CASSSPAGGRIGDGYTF
cdr3_nt: TGTGCCAGCAGTTCGCCGGCAGGAGGGCGAATAGGCGATGGCTACACCTTC

clone_size: .
v_call: TRBV28
d_call: .
j_call: TRBJ2-1
cdr3_aa: CASSLLSGGTYNEQFF
cdr3_nt: TGTGCCAGCAGTTTACTCTCAGGGGGGACCTACAATGAGCAGTTCTTC

clone_size: .
v_call: TRBV20-1
d_call: .
j_call: TRBJ2-3
cdr3_aa: CIPRGDTQYF
cdr3_nt: TGCATTCCGCGGGGAGATACGCAGTATTTT

clone_size: .
v_call: TRBV18
d_call: .
j_call: TRBJ2-7
cdr3_aa: CASSPGADSYEQYF
cdr3_nt: TGTGCCAGCTCACCAGGAGCGGACTCCTACGAGCAGTACTTC

clone_size: few
v_call: TRBV4-1
d_call: .
j_call: TRBJ2-1
cdr3_aa: CASSRLSGPYNEQFF
cdr3_nt: TGCGCCAGCAGCCGCCTTAGCGGACCGTACAATGAGCAGTTCTTC

clone_size: .
v_call: TRBV7-2
d_call: .
j_call: TRBJ2-5
cdr3_aa: CASSSRPTEQETQYF
cdr3_nt: TGTGCCAGCAGCTCCAGACCGACAGAACAAGAGACCCAGTACTTC

clone_size: .
v_call: TRBV11-2
d_call: .
j_call: TRBJ1-2
cdr3_aa: CASNDRLYGYTF
cdr3_nt: TGTGCCAGCAACGACAGGCTCTATGGCTACACCTTC

clone_size: .
v_call: TRBV28
d_call: .
j_call: TRBJ1-3
cdr3_aa: CASSLWTEENTIYF
cdr3_nt: TGTGCCAGCAGTTTATGGACAGAGGAAAACACCATATATTTT

clone_size: .
v_call: TRBV11-2
d_call: TRBD2
j_call: TRBJ2-1
cdr3_aa: CASSLGLAGAIEQFF
cdr3_nt: TGTGCCAGCAGCTTAGGACTAGCGGGAGCGATTGAGCAGTTCTTC

clone_size: .
v_call: TRBV5-1
d_call: .
j_call: TRBJ2-3
cdr3_aa: CASSLAGPPDTQYF
cdr3_nt: TGCGCCAGCAGCTTGGCCGGCCCCCCAGATACGCAGTATTTT

clone_size: .
v_call: TRBV2
d_call: .
j_call: TRBJ2-1
cdr3_aa: CASSEQTDSYNEQFF
cdr3_nt: TGTGCCAGCAGTGAACAGACTGACTCCTACAATGAGCAGTTCTTC

clone_size: .
v_call: TRBV27
d_call: .
j_call: TRBJ2-3
cdr3_aa: CASYSRATSTDTQYF
cdr3_nt: TGTGCCAGTTATAGTAGGGCTACTAGCACAGATACGCAGTATTTT

clone_size: .
v_call: TRBV28
d_call: TRBD1
j_call: TRBJ2-1
cdr3_aa: CASSFRTGPLTYNEQFF
cdr3_nt: TGTGCCAGCAGTTTCCGGACAGGCCCACTAACCTACAATGAGCAGTTCTTC